These 23 T cell receptor beta chains were all obtained from the same sample, sequenced in a study of radiotherapy plus CTLA-4 blockade in lung cancer. Using immunoSEQ multiplex PCR, the repertoire was profiled, and TCRdb retains in-frame clones only, with some absent. The sample consists of around 70,000 clones, about 72% of them appearing once. Source: peripheral blood, taken from a patient treated with radiotherapy plus ipilimumab. These receptor sequences come from a human donor with non-small cell lung cancer whose response to radiotherapy plus ipilimumab could not be evaluated. Some clones in this sample may be carry-over from other donors' samples.

This clone occurred a few times. V gene TRBV5-1 combines with J gene TRBJ2-5, with 7 bases identical to TRBD1. Germline CDR1 reads SGHRS; CDR2 reads YFSETQ. This CDR3 region has 13 residues. The trim removed 5 bases at V and 3 bases at J, leaving 4 bases unmatched. CDR3 DNA sequence: TGCGCCAGCAGGTGGGACAGAGAAGAGACCCAGTACTTC. Translated: CASRWDREETQYF. The entire variable domain, with the rest obtained from reference TRBV5-1 and TRBJ2-5, is as follows: KAGVTQTPRYLIKTRGQQVTLSCSPISGHRSVSWYQQTPGQGLQFLFEYFSETQRNKGNFPGRFSGRQFSNSRSEMNVSTLELGDSALYLCASRWDREETQYFGPGTRLLVL.

This clone has just a few counts. This sequence joins TRBV2 and TRBJ2-7; weak D call: TRBD2 (7 bases). The CDR3 contains 14 residues. The V and J ends lost 8 bases and 3 bases respectively, with 17 bases between them. CDR1 is SNHLY, CDR2 FYNNEI, per germline. The DNA of the CDR3 is TGTGCCAGCGGTCGGGGGGACAACTTCTACGAGCAGTACTTC. Translation gives CASGRGDNFYEQYF.

Regarding this clone: The sample has other DNA sequences that encode this CDR3 too. The chain employs TRBV5-1 and TRBJ1-5; D gene ambiguous. The CDR3 is 12 amino acids. Per germline, CDR1 SGHRS and CDR2 YFSETQ. V shed 1 base and J shed 9 bases, with 8 bases lying between them. Here the CDR3 reads CASSLLPPPQHF. CDR3 coding DNA: TGCGCCAGCAGCTTGCTACCCCCGCCCCAGCATTTT.

V and J are TRBV10-3 and TRBJ1-6; 7 nucleotides agree with TRBD1. Germline loops: CDR1 ENHRY, CDR2 SYGVKD. CDR3 length: 14 amino acids. The V segment lost 3 bases and the J segment 6 bases; nucleotides outside the gene matches: 2. The CDR3 nucleotides read TGTGCCATCAGTGAACAGGGGACTAATTCACCCCTCCACTTT. Its protein is CAISEQGTNSPLHF.

V is TRBV6-1 and J is TRBJ1-2; D uncertain. This CDR3 region has 16 residues. Germline-derived CDR1 and CDR2 are MNHNS and SASEGT. V was pared by 3 bases and J by 3 bases, with 17 bases between. CDR3 in amino acids: CASSDQGGENYYGYTF. The CDR3 DNA follows: TGTGCCAGCAGTGACCAAGGCGGCGAGAACTACTATGGCTACACCTTC.

The chain couples TRBV6-6 to TRBJ1-6; 8 bases agree with TRBD1. This CDR3 spans 13 amino acids. Germline trimming cut 4 bases from V and 9 bases from J; bases unmatched to any gene: 2. Germline CDR1 is MNHNY and CDR2 is SVGAGI (reference sequence). The CDR3 DNA follows: TGTGCCAGCAGTTTACAGGGGGGTTCACCCCTCCACTTT. Protein product: CASSLQGGSPLHF.

A few counts support this clone. V usage is TRBV7-2 and J usage is TRBJ2-2; D is undetermined. CDR1 and CDR2 (germline): SGHTA, FQGNSA. The CDR3 covers 13 residues. V was shortened by 4 bases and J by 6 bases, with 9 bases between the two germline ends. The CDR3 DNA reads as TGTGCCAGCAGCTCCCAGTACGCCGGGGAGCTGTTTTTT. Residues: CASSSQYAGELFF.

The V and J genes are TRBV7-2 and TRBJ2-7; TRBD1 matches 7 bases. Germline CDR1 is SGHTA and CDR2 is FQGNSA. V shed 5 bases and J 2 bases; nucleotides not matched to a gene: 6. The CDR3 runs 14 residues. The CDR3 DNA reads TGTGCCAGCAGCATGGGACAGACGACCTACGAGCAGTACTTC. As protein: CASSMGQTTYEQYF.

V usage is TRBV28 and J usage is TRBJ1-2; D is undetermined. V was cut by 6 bases and J by 8 bases, with 19 bases left in between. The CDR3 totals 14 residues. Germline V gene lookup returns CDR1 MDHEN and CDR2 SYDVKM. CDR3 loop: CASSLSMSPSGYTF. CDR3 nucleotides: TGTGCCAGCAGCCTTTCTATGTCGCCTAGCGGCTACACCTTC.

This clone came up once. The chain joins TRBV11-2 to TRBJ1-6, with 7 bases matching TRBD1. This CDR3 spans 13 amino acids. Germline V CDR1 and CDR2: SGHAT, FQNNGV. V lost 8 bases to trimming and J lost 11 bases; unmatched junction nucleotides: 9. CDR3 amino acids: CASHPQQGTPLHF. In DNA, the CDR3 is TGTGCCAGCCACCCCCAACAGGGGACACCCCTCCACTTT.

The chain links TRBV10-3 to TRBJ1-1, with D hard to call. The CDR3 spans 12 residues. Germline V gene sequence: CDR1 ENHRY, CDR2 SYGVKD. Trimming removed 9 bases at V and 1 base at J, with 9 bases between. The CDR3 sequence: CAIQAWNTEAFF. CDR3 nucleotides: TGTGCCATTCAAGCTTGGAACACTGAAGCTTTCTTT.

There are a few counts of this clone. The CDR3 DNA reads TGTGCCAGCAGCCCGGACAGGGGTTACAATGAGCAGTTCTTC. Protein sequence: CASSPDRGYNEQFF. The chain combines TRBV11-3 with TRBJ2-1, with 9 positions matching TRBD1. CDR1 is SGHNT, CDR2 YENEEA, per germline. The CDR3 extends over 14 amino acids. Trimming took 5 bases from V and 4 from J; bases not matched to a gene: 3.

V usage is TRBV5-1 and J usage is TRBJ2-1, with 9 bases matching TRBD2. The germline V gene encodes CDR1 SGHRS and CDR2 YFSETQ. The V segment lost 4 bases and the J segment 1 base; nucleotides outside the gene matches: 18. This CDR3 comprises 20 residues. As DNA, the CDR3 is TGCGCCAGCAGCGTCCCGACAGGAACTCAGCGGGGGGTTTCCTACAATGAGCAGTTCTTC. It is translated as CASSVPTGTQRGVSYNEQFF.

This clone was seen a few times. The chain has TRBV27 and TRBJ1-1; D is unclear. Per germline, CDR1 MNHEY and CDR2 SMNVEV (reference sequence). This CDR3 region has 13 residues. V lost 7 bases, J lost 0 bases, and 9 bases lay in between. Here the CDR3 DNA reads TGTGCCAGCACGGAGATTATGAACACTGAAGCTTTCTTT. This gives the protein CASTEIMNTEAFF.

The chain is built from TRBV5-4 and TRBJ2-3; tentative D call: TRBD1 (6 bases). Per the germline V gene, CDR1 is SGHNT and CDR2 is YYREEE (reference sequence). Trimming took 3 bases from V and 0 from J, leaving 14 bases between them. CDR3 length: 16 amino acids. CDR3 DNA sequence: TGTGCCAGCAGCTCCACCGACAGGAGGAGCACAGATACGCAGTATTTT. Translating gives CASSSTDRRSTDTQYF.

The chain joins TRBV2 to TRBJ2-7; D perhaps matches TRBD1 (6 bases). Germline-derived CDR1 and CDR2 are SNHLY and FYNNEI. With 7 bases removed from V and 5 bases from J, the gap between germline ends came to 21 bases. The CDR3 covers 15 residues. CDR3 DNA: TGTGCCAGCATTCCGGAAGGGGGACCTATAGACGAGCAGTACTTC. It yields the protein CASIPEGGPIDEQYF.

The J gene is TRBJ2-5, the V gene TRBV5-1, with TRBD1 matching 7 bases. The germline gives CDR1 SGHRS, CDR2 YFSETQ. The ends lost 0 bases at V and 1 base at J; junction bases unmatched: 6. The CDR3 runs to 16 residues. The CDR3 here is CASSLGDRDIQETQYF. The CDR3, as DNA: TGCGCCAGCAGCTTGGGAGACAGGGACATCCAAGAGACCCAGTACTTC.

This chain joins TRBV20-1 and TRBJ2-1; D remains ambiguous. The CDR3 length is 11 residues. Trimming pared 6 bases from V and 9 bases from J, leaving 12 bases between. The V gene's germline CDR1 is DFQATT and CDR2 SNEGSKA (reference sequence). CDR3 sequence reads: CSAPRSSEQFF. As DNA, the CDR3 is TGCAGTGCCCCTAGGTCGAGTGAGCAGTTCTTC.

The genes are TRBV9 and TRBJ1-1; no reliable D call. Deletions cut 0 bases from V and 3 bases from J, with 6 bases between. CDR1 SGDLS and CDR2 YYNGEE come from the germline V gene. This CDR3 region has 13 residues. CDR3 nucleotides: TGTGCCAGCAGCGTAGAGCTGGACACTGAAGCTTTCTTT. Translation: CASSVELDTEAFF.

This clone has more than one count but fewer than ten. The chain links TRBV6-5 to TRBJ1-2, with 8 positions matching TRBD1. With 8 bases clipped from V and 4 bases from J, the junction kept 9 bases outside the gene matches. This CDR3 is built from 14 residues. Germline values: CDR1 MNHEY, CDR2 SVGAGI. The CDR3: CASGQGRFGYGYTF. CDR3 nucleotide sequence: TGTGCCAGCGGACAGGGCCGTTTTGGCTATGGCTACACCTTC.

This rearrangement joins TRBV27 to TRBJ2-3; the match to TRBD1 covers 7 bases. Per the germline V gene, CDR1 is MNHEY and CDR2 is SMNVEV (reference sequence). The CDR3 is made up of 13 amino acids. The ends lost 3 bases at V and 6 bases at J; junction bases unmatched: 3. CDR3 DNA sequence: TGTGCCAGCAGTTTCCTACAGGGGGATACGCAGTATTTT. It translates to CASSFLQGDTQYF.

The V call is TRBV6-5, the J call TRBJ2-7; D possibly corresponds to TRBD1 (6 bases). The CDR3 is 15 residues long. Per the germline V gene, CDR1 is MNHEY and CDR2 is SVGAGI. Trimming took 6 bases from V and 2 from J, leaving 17 bases between them. The CDR3 DNA sequence: TGTGCCAGCAGACCGGGGACAAGGGGAACCTACGAGCAGTACTTC. Translated: CASRPGTRGTYEQYF.

The chain is built from TRBV29-1 and TRBJ2-5; tentatively, D is TRBD2 (7 bases). V was trimmed by 1 base and J by 3 bases, leaving 12 bases between them. The CDR3 spans 14 residues. The V gene's germline CDR1 is SQVTM and CDR2 ANQGSEA. DNA of the CDR3: TGCAGCGTTGAAGGGGGAGGGGGGAAAGAGACCCAGTACTTC. It codes for CSVEGGGGKETQYF.